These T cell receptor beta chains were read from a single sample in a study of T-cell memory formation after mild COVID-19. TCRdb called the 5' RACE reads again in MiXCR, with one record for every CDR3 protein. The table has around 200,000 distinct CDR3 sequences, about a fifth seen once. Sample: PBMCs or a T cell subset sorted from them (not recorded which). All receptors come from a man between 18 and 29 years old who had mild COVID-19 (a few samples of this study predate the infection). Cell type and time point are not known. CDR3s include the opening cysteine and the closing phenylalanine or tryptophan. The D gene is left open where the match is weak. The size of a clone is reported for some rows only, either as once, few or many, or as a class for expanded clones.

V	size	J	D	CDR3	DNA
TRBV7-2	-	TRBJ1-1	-	CASSLPGGRRAFF	TGTGCCAGCAGCTTACCGGGGGGCAGGCGGGCTTTCTTT
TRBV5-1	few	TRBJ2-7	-	CASSYQQGSGEQYF	TGCGCCAGCAGCTACCAACAGGGATCGGGTGAGCAGTACTTC
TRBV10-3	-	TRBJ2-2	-	CAISESGRGVTGELFF	TGTGCCATCAGTGAGTCTGGGAGAGGGGTCACCGGGGAGCTGTTTTTT
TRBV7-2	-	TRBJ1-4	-	CASSLNSQNNEKLSF	TGTGCCAGCAGCTTAAATTCACAGAATAATGAAAAACTGTCTTTT
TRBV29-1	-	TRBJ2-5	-	CSVGGLLETQYF	TGCAGCGTTGGGGGTTTGTTAGAGACCCAGTACTTC
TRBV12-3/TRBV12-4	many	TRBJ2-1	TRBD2	CASSPSGGPYNEQFF	TGTGCCAGCAGCCCTAGCGGGGGGCCCTACAATGAGCAGTTCTTC
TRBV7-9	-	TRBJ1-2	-	CASSPKGDYGYTF	TGTGCCAGCAGCCCTAAGGGGGACTATGGCTACACCTTC
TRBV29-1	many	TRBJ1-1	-	CSVEPVINTEAFF	TGCAGCGTTGAACCGGTAATCAACACTGAAGCTTTCTTT
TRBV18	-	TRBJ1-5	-	CASSPVGVNSNQPQHF	TGTGCCAGCTCACCCGTCGGGGTAAATAGCAATCAGCCCCAGCATTTT
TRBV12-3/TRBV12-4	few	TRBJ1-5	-	CASSSATANQPQHF	TGTGCCAGCAGTTCTGCCACAGCAAATCAGCCCCAGCATTTT
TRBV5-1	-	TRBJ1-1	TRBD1	CASSFPGTGTEAFF	TGCGCCAGCAGCTTTCCCGGGACAGGGACTGAAGCTTTCTTT
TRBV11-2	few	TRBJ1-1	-	CASSLQYSNTEAFF	TGTGCCAGCAGCTTACAATACAGCAACACTGAAGCTTTCTTT
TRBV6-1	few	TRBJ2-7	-	CASTLHWGVENDEQYF	TGTGCCAGCACCCTGCACTGGGGGGTTGAGAACGACGAGCAGTACTTC
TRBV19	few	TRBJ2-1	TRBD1	CASSITGTGFEQFF	TGTGCCAGTAGTATCACCGGGACAGGGTTTGAGCAGTTCTTC
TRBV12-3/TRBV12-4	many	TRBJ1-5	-	CASTHSGREQPQHF	TGTGCCAGCACCCACTCGGGGAGGGAACAGCCCCAGCATTTT
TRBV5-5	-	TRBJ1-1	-	CASSFLGTISTEAFF	TGTGCCAGCAGCTTTTTGGGAACAATCTCCACTGAAGCTTTCTTT
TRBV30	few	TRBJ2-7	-	CAWRRGGEQYF	TGTGCCTGGAGGAGGGGGGGAGAGCAGTACTTC
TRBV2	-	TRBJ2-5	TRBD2	CASSEDYGGGQEETQYF	TGTGCCAGCAGTGAAGATTATGGCGGGGGGCAAGAAGAGACCCAGTACTTC
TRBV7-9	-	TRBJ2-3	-	CASSPLEFSDTQYF	TGTGCCAGCAGCCCTCTAGAGTTCTCAGATACGCAGTATTTT
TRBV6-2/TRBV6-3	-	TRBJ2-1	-	CASSYGGVSGLLLAEQFF	TGTGCCAGCAGTTACGGAGGGGTCTCTGGCCTGTTATTGGCGGAGCAGTTCTTC
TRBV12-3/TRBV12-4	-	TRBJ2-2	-	CASSLSVDGELFF	TGTGCCAGCAGTTTAAGCGTGGACGGGGAGCTGTTTTTT
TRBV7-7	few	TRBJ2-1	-	CASSLGLALPYNEQFF	TGTGCTAGCAGCTTAGGTCTAGCGTTACCCTACAATGAGCAGTTCTTC
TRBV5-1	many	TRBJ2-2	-	CASSLRVVGTNTGELFF	TGCGCCAGCAGCCTGAGGGTTGTAGGGACGAACACCGGGGAGCTGTTTTTT
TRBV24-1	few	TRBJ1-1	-	CATSFNLEAFF	TGTGCCACCAGTTTCAACCTTGAAGCTTTCTTT
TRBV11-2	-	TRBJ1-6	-	CASSSRGPLHF	TGTGCCAGCAGCTCAAGAGGTCCCCTCCACTTT
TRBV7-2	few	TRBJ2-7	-	CASSKGRHHEQYF	TGTGCCAGCAGTAAAGGTAGACATCACGAGCAGTACTTC
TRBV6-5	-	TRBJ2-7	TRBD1	CASRDRVASSYEQYF	TGTGCCAGCAGGGACAGGGTGGCATCTTCCTACGAGCAGTACTTC
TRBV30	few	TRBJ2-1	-	CAASWVDEQFF	TGTGCCGCCTCCTGGGTGGATGAGCAGTTCTTC
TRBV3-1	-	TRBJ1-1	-	CASSQGGAGAFF	TGTGCCAGCAGCCAAGGGGGCGCGGGAGCTTTCTTT
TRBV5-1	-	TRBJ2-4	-	CASSQLSRGKNIQYF	TGCGCCAGCAGCCAGCTGTCCCGTGGCAAAAACATTCAGTACTTC
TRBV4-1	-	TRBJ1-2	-	CASSQAQGNYGYTF	TGCGCCAGCAGCCAAGCTCAGGGGAACTATGGCTACACATTC
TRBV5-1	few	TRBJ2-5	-	CASRFLPHEETQYF	TGCGCCAGCAGGTTCCTGCCGCACGAGGAGACCCAGTACTTC
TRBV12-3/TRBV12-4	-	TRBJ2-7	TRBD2	CASSYRLRLAASYEQYF	TGTGCCAGCAGCTATCGACTACGGCTAGCGGCCTCCTACGAGCAGTACTTC
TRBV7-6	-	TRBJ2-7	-	CASSPRGGAEQYF	TGTGCCAGCAGTCCAAGGGGTGGAGCGGAGCAGTACTTC
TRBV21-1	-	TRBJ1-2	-	CASSKWPRAYGYTF	TGTGCCAGCAGCAAATGGCCCAGGGCTTATGGCTACACCTTC
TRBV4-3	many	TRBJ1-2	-	CASSQEQLLNGYTF	TGCGCCAGCAGCCAAGAACAGTTGCTAAACGGCTACACCTTC
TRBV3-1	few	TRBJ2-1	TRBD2	CASSVRGGNEQFF	TGTGCCAGCAGCGTTCGGGGAGGGAATGAGCAGTTCTTC
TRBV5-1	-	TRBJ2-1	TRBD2	CASRSRAGSSYNEQFF	TGCGCCAGCAGATCCAGAGCGGGGAGCTCCTACAATGAGCAGTTCTTC
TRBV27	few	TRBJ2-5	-	CASSLYTEETQYF	TGTGCCAGCAGTTTATACACGGAAGAGACCCAGTACTTC
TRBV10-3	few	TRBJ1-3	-	CAISRSVGSGNTIYF	TGTGCCATCAGCCGGTCAGTAGGCTCTGGAAACACCATATATTTT
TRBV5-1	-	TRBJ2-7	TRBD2	CASSLTSGYEQYF	TGCGCCAGCAGCTTGACTAGCGGCTACGAGCAGTACTTC
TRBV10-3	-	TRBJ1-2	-	CAISVGGRGYTF	TGTGCCATCAGTGTGGGGGGTCGTGGCTACACCTTC
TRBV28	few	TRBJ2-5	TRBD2	CASSPTRRGAQYF	TGTGCCAGCAGCCCCACTCGGCGGGGGGCCCAGTACTTC
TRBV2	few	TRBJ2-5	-	CASSGLGGRAQYF	TGTGCCAGCAGTGGACTCGGGGGACGGGCCCAGTACTTC
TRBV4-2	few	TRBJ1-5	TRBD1	CASSQVDRGGNQPQHF	TGTGCCAGCAGCCAAGTGGACAGGGGAGGCAATCAGCCCCAGCATTTT
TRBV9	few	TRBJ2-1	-	CASSVDGVINEQFF	TGTGCCAGCAGCGTTGACGGGGTAATAAATGAGCAGTTCTTC
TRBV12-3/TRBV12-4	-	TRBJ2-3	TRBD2	CASRPTSGYTDTQYF	TGTGCCAGCAGACCTACTAGCGGATACACAGATACGCAGTATTTT
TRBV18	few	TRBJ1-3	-	CASSSGNGNTIYF	TGTGCCAGCTCATCAGGGAACGGAAACACCATATATTTT
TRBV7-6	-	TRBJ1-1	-	CASLGPKDTEAFF	TGTGCCAGCCTTGGCCCCAAGGACACTGAAGCTTTCTTT
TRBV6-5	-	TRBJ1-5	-	CASRQNSNQPQHF	TGTGCCAGCAGACAGAATAGCAATCAGCCCCAGCATTTT
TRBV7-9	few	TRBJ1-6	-	CASSLDADSPLHF	TGTGCCAGCAGCTTAGATGCGGATTCACCCCTCCACTTT
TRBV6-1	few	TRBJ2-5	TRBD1	CASSDRDSQETQYF	TGTGCCAGCAGTGACCGGGACAGCCAAGAGACCCAGTACTTC
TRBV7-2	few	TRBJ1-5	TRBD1	CASSPGTGEFPQHF	TGTGCCAGCAGCCCCGGGACAGGGGAGTTCCCCCAGCATTTT
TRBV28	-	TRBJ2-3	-	CASTQPAGVATDTQYF	TGTGCCAGCACCCAACCCGCTGGGGTCGCAACAGATACGCAGTATTTT
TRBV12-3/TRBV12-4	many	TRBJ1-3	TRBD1	CASSATGGNTIYF	TGTGCCAGCAGTGCGACAGGGGGTAACACCATATATTTT
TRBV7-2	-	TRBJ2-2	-	CASSFSRPGELFF	TGTGCCAGCAGCTTTTCGCGACCCGGGGAGCTGTTTTTT
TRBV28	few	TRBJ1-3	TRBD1	CASSYAGGFGNTIYF	TGTGCCAGCAGTTATGCAGGGGGTTTTGGAAACACCATATATTTT